Following are 7 T cell receptor beta chains from one sample sequenced in a study of shared clonotypes between healthy human individuals. Generated by immunoSEQ multiplex PCR, the TCRdb table keeps only in-frame clones and is missing some. This table has about 680,000 clones, approximately 79% appearing once. Sequenced sample: memory CD4+ T cells sorted from blood. This sample's subset: CD45RA-negative fraction. The origin of the receptors is a woman between 25 and 40 years old in good health.

This clone was observed many times. V is TRBV10-3 and J is TRBJ2-7; TRBD2 matches at 10 bases. CDR3 size: 14 residues. V was clipped by 5 bases and J by 2 bases; unmatched bases: 3. Germline V lookup: CDR1 ENHRY, CDR2 SYGVKD. CDR3 amino acids: CAISKLAGAYEQYF. CDR3 nucleotide sequence: TGTGCCATCAGTAAGCTAGCGGGAGCCTACGAGCAGTACTTC.

This clone was seen more than once but under ten times. This chain connects TRBV19 to TRBJ1-1; TRBD1 matches 7 bases. V lost 8 bases to trimming and J lost 3 bases; unmatched junction nucleotides: 9. CDR1 is LNHDA, CDR2 SQIVND, per germline (reference sequence). The CDR3 sequence is 14 residues long. DNA for the CDR3: TGTGCCAGTGCAGAAGGGGGCTTGGACACTGAAGCTTTCTTT. It codes for CASAEGGLDTEAFF.

This chain connects TRBV4-2 to TRBJ1-2; 7 bases fit TRBD1. V lost 4 bases and J lost 5; bases outside the gene matches: 10. CDR3 length equals 15 residues. Germline assignment: CDR1 LGHNA and CDR2 YNFKEQ. This CDR3 reads CASSLTGISWYGYTF. CDR3 in DNA: TGTGCCAGCAGCCTGACAGGGATCTCGTGGTATGGCTACACCTTC.

V gene TRBV2 combines with J gene TRBJ1-4, with D unresolved. The CDR3 totals 13 residues. Trimming left V 4 bases short and J 4 bases short, with 7 bases between. Germline-derived CDR1 and CDR2 are SNHLY and FYNNEI. This CDR3 reads CASSGGLNEKLFF. CDR3 nucleotides: TGTGCCAGCAGTGGAGGCCTTAATGAAAAACTGTTTTTT.

This clone has just a few counts. The CDR3 DNA follows: TGTGCCAGCAGCCGTGGACGGAGAGATACGCAGTATTTT. As protein: CASSRGRRDTQYF. This rearrangement joins TRBV11-2 to TRBJ2-3; no definite D call. Germline lookup yields CDR1 SGHAT and CDR2 FQNNGV. This CDR3 has 13 residues. The germline V and J ends were trimmed by 5 bases and 5 bases, with 11 bases remaining between them.

This sequence joins TRBV25-1 and TRBJ2-1; 8 positions match TRBD2. Germline loops: CDR1 MGHDK, CDR2 SYGVNS. V trimming: 10 bases; J trimming: 0 bases; junction bases outside the gene matches: 8. The CDR3 covers 15 residues. The CDR3 loop reads CATSSGGSSYNEQFF. The CDR3 region has the DNA TGTGCCACCTCAAGCGGGGGAAGCTCCTACAATGAGCAGTTCTTC.

The V gene is TRBV5-4, the J gene TRBJ1-2, with 7 bases aligning to TRBD1. Per germline, CDR1 SGHNT and CDR2 YYREEE (reference sequence). J gave up 3 bases and V 1 base, and 12 bases lay outside the gene matches. This CDR3 comprises 17 residues. The CDR3 spells CASSLTGVTTYYYGYTF. CDR3 coding DNA: TGTGCCAGCAGCTTGACAGGGGTTACAACTTATTACTATGGCTACACCTTC. Supplemented by reference TRBV5-4 and TRBJ1-2, the full variable domain reads ETGVTQSPTHLIKTRGQQVTLRCSSQSGHNTVSWYQQALGQGPQFIFQYYREEENGRGNFPPRFSGLQFPNYSSELNVNALELDDSALYLCASSLTGVTTYYYGYTFGSGTRLTVV.